The 21 T cell receptor beta chains below all came from one sample that was sequenced in a study of blood T cell repertoires in COVID-19. TCRdb keeps only in-frame clones here, not all; method: immunoSEQ multiplex PCR. The sample lists 95,000 to 130,000 clones; approximately 87% were seen once. Sequencing was done on a sample of peripheral blood. The receptors originated from a man aged 30-40 years with acute or convalescent COVID-19.

This chain connects TRBV6-5 to TRBJ1-1; no definite D call. Trimming took 2 bases from V and 8 from J, leaving 12 bases between them. CDR1 MNHEY and CDR2 SVGAGI come from the germline V gene. The CDR3 extends over 13 amino acids. CDR3 sequence (DNA): TGTGCCAGCAGTTACCCCGACAAGCCCGAAGCTTTCTTT. It encodes CASSYPDKPEAFF.

CDR3: CASSILAGLNEQFF. Here the CDR3 DNA reads TGTGCCAGTAGTATCCTAGCGGGTTTGAATGAGCAGTTCTTC. The chain has TRBV19 and TRBJ2-1; 8 positions match TRBD2. CDR3 size: 14 residues. V lost 3 bases, J lost 7 bases, and 5 bases stayed unmatched. Germline CDR1 and CDR2: LNHDA and SQIVND (reference sequence). The variable domain in full, completed from reference TRBV19 and TRBJ2-1, reads DGGITQSPKYLFRKEGQNVTLSCEQNLNHDAMYWYRQDPGQGLRLIYYSQIVNDFQKGDIAEGYSVSREKKESFPLTVTSAQKNPTAFYLCASSILAGLNEQFFGPGTRLTVL.

This rearrangement joins TRBV2 to TRBJ1-3; tentative D call: TRBD1 (6 bases). This CDR3 has 17 residues. Trimming took 8 bases from V and 0 from J, leaving 20 bases between them. Germline V gene sequence: CDR1 SNHLY, CDR2 FYNNEI. CDR3 coding DNA: TGTGCCAGCGTGGACAGAAGGTCCGCCTACTCTGGAAACACCATATATTTT. Protein sequence: CASVDRRSAYSGNTIYF.

The chain combines TRBV5-4 with TRBJ2-3, with 13 bases that match TRBD2. The germline CDR1 and CDR2 sequences are SGHNT and YYREEE (reference sequence). CDR3 length: 16 residues. The J segment lost 5 bases and the V segment lost 5 bases, leaving 8 bases of the junction unmatched. CDR3 sequence: CASSLLAGGSGDTQYF. CDR3 DNA: TGTGCCAGCAGTCTACTAGCGGGGGGGTCGGGAGATACGCAGTATTTT.

V is TRBV20-1 and J is TRBJ2-7; weak D call: TRBD2 (5 bases). V was trimmed by 3 bases and J by 5 bases, leaving 11 bases between them. The CDR3 has 12 residues. CDR1 and CDR2 from the germline V gene are DFQATT and SNEGSKA (reference sequence). The CDR3 loop reads CSASPGLHEQYF. CDR3 nucleotides: TGCAGTGCTAGTCCGGGGTTACACGAGCAGTACTTC.

This chain links TRBV6-5 with TRBJ2-2; 12 bases are a match to TRBD2. This CDR3 is 15 amino acids long. Trimming removed 5 bases from V and 8 bases from J; junction bases left unmatched: 6. In germline, CDR1 is MNHEY, CDR2 SVGAGI. CDR3 nucleotides: TGTGCCAGCAGTCACGAACTAGCGGGAGGTGGGGAGCTGTTTTTT. This sequence encodes CASSHELAGGGELFF.

The chain has TRBV30 and TRBJ1-2; D unresolved. The germline V and J ends were trimmed by 0 bases and 2 bases, with 16 bases remaining between them. CDR1 is GTSNPN and CDR2 is SVGIG in the germline V gene (reference sequence). The CDR3 is 16 residues long. The CDR3: CAWSVPRADYNYGYTF. The CDR3 bases are TGTGCCTGGAGTGTACCGAGGGCCGATTACAACTATGGCTACACCTTC.

The chain links TRBV10-3 to TRBJ2-3, with 11 positions matching TRBD1. After removal of 4 bases from V and 2 bases from J, the junction contained 5 bases not matched to a gene. The length of the CDR3 is 16 residues. Germline loops: CDR1 ENHRY, CDR2 SYGVKD. The CDR3 sequence is CAISVGTGGFTDTQYF. In DNA form, the CDR3 reads TGTGCCATCAGTGTTGGGACAGGGGGATTCACAGATACGCAGTATTTT.

The chain is built from TRBV2 and TRBJ1-6; D uncertain. Per the germline V gene, CDR1 is SNHLY and CDR2 is FYNNEI. The CDR3 consists of 15 residues. V was trimmed by 3 bases and J by 9 bases, leaving 15 bases between them. The CDR3 DNA sequence: TGTGCCAGCAGTGATCGGGCTTACGGAGGTTCACCCCTCCACTTT. Its translation: CASSDRAYGGSPLHF. The entire variable domain, with the rest obtained from reference TRBV2 and TRBJ1-6, is as follows: EPEVTQTPSHQVTQMGQEVILRCVPISNHLYFYWYRQILGQKVEFLVSFYNNEISEKSEIFDDQFSVERPDGSNFTLKIRSTKLEDSAMYFCASSDRAYGGSPLHFGNGTRLTVT.

CDR3 in DNA: TGTGCCAGCAGGGGCGGTAGGCAGGGCCACACTGAAGCTTTCTTT. It specifies CASRGGRQGHTEAFF. J is TRBJ1-1 and V is TRBV2; D is perhaps TRBD1 (5 bases). V was trimmed by 6 bases and J by 3 bases, leaving 17 bases between them. The germline gives CDR1 SNHLY, CDR2 FYNNEI. This CDR3 contains 15 residues.

J is TRBJ2-3 and V is TRBV6-5; a weak D match, TRBD2 (6 bases). The V end lost 6 bases, the J end lost 4 bases, and 14 bases lay between the germline ends. This CDR3 comprises 14 residues. Germline loops: CDR1 MNHEY, CDR2 SVGAGI. Here the CDR3 DNA reads TGTGCCAGCAGGGGGGGTCTAGCAGCAGATACGCAGTATTTT. This translates into CASRGGLAADTQYF.

The V call is TRBV25-1, the J call TRBJ2-5; 8 bases line up with TRBD1. The V gene's germline CDR1 is MGHDK and CDR2 SYGVNS. This CDR3 has 14 residues. Trimming cost V 6 bases and J 4 bases; bases outside gene matches: 7. The CDR3, as DNA: TGTGCCAGCAGCGGACAGGGCGAGCGAGAGACCCAGTACTTC. It yields the protein CASSGQGERETQYF.

This clone was counted a single time. The chain uses TRBV4-1 and TRBJ2-3, with TRBD2 identical over 10 bases. CDR3 length equals 15 residues. The J segment lost 6 bases and the V segment lost 5 bases, leaving 8 bases of the junction unmatched. Germline lookup yields CDR1 MGHRA and CDR2 YSYEKL. CDR3 DNA sequence: TGCGCCAGCAGCAGGGCTAGCGGGGGCGGGGATACGCAGTATTTT. Its protein is CASSRASGGGDTQYF.

V gene TRBV27 combines with J gene TRBJ1-1; a weak D match, TRBD1 (5 bases). The germline V and J ends were trimmed by 3 bases and 1 base, with 9 bases remaining between them. From germline, CDR1 is MNHEY and CDR2 SMNVEV (reference sequence). The CDR3 is 14 residues long. This CDR3 is CASSFLTGNTEAFF. CDR3 bases: TGTGCCAGCAGTTTCCTCACAGGGAACACTGAAGCTTTCTTT.

The CDR3 loop reads CASSQDGAGGNTGELFF. In DNA form, the CDR3 reads TGCGCCAGCAGCCAAGATGGAGCGGGGGGGAACACCGGGGAGCTGTTTTTT. The genes are TRBV4-3 and TRBJ2-2; 9 positions agree with TRBD2. CDR3 length: 17 residues. Germline V gene lookup returns CDR1 LGHNA and CDR2 YSLEER. The V segment lost 0 bases and the J segment 1 base; nucleotides outside the gene matches: 3.

The V gene is TRBV3-1 (or the pseudogene TRBV3-2), the J gene TRBJ1-2; D uncertain. Between the trimmed V and J ends, which lost 0 bases and 4 bases, there was a span of 9 bases. This CDR3 spans 14 amino acids. The germline V gene encodes CDR1 LGHDT and CDR2 YNNKEL (reference sequence). CDR3: CASSQDRRPYGYTF. In DNA, the CDR3 is TGTGCCAGCAGCCAAGACCGGAGACCCTATGGCTACACCTTC.

J is TRBJ2-3 and V is TRBV24-1, with TRBD2 matching over 8 bases. The germline CDR1 and CDR2 sequences are KGHDR and SFDVKD. The CDR3 runs to 14 residues. The junction had 2 bases not matched to a gene; V was cut back by 2 bases and J by 5 bases. Written as DNA, the CDR3 is TGTGCCACCAGTGATTCCGCGGGAGGAGATACGCAGTATTTT. Encoded protein: CATSDSAGGDTQYF.

The V call is TRBV28, the J call TRBJ1-2, with TRBD1 matching over 11 bases. The J segment lost 4 bases and the V segment lost 3 bases, leaving 7 bases of the junction unmatched. Germline V gives CDR1 MDHEN, CDR2 SYDVKM. The CDR3 is 16 residues long. This CDR3 reads CASSLGTGGYLYGYTF. The CDR3 nucleotides are TGTGCCAGCAGTTTGGGGACAGGGGGATACCTCTATGGCTACACCTTC.

The DNA of the CDR3 is TGTGCCAGCAGCCTAAGCAACTCCCCAGGGGGATACGAGCAGTACGTC. It codes for CASSLSNSPGGYEQYV. This sequence joins TRBV11-2 and TRBJ2-7, with TRBD1 identical over 7 bases. V was clipped by 5 bases and J by 4 bases; unmatched bases: 14. The CDR3 is 16 residues long. From germline, CDR1 is SGHAT and CDR2 FQNNGV.

CDR3 DNA: TGTGCCAGCAGCCTTTACAAGACAGATACGCAGTATTTT. It translates to CASSLYKTDTQYF. The chain is built from TRBV5-6 and TRBJ2-3; D not resolved. CDR1 and CDR2 (germline): SGHDT, YYEEEE. The CDR3 sequence is 13 residues long. V lost 4 bases and J 3 bases, leaving 9 bases between the germline ends.

This chain connects TRBV4-1 to TRBJ2-3; TRBD1 agrees at 7 bases. The trim removed 0 bases at V and 6 bases at J, leaving 6 bases unmatched. The CDR3 contains 15 residues. Germline lookup yields CDR1 MGHRA and CDR2 YSYEKL. The CDR3, as DNA: TGCGCCAGCAGCCAAGATGACAGGGTTGGGGATACGCAGTATTTT. It translates to CASSQDDRVGDTQYF.